This passage covers 19 T cell receptor beta chains from one sample sequenced in a study of blood T cell repertoires in COVID-19 (TCRdb year 2020). The library came from the immunoSEQ multiplex PCR assay. In TCRdb, the immuneACCESS table is reduced to in-frame sequences with V and J assigned. These tables do not hold every clone; where another copy was compared, an unresolved V gene accounts for under half, and the others remain unexplained. The sample records 150,000 to 200,000 clones, roughly 87% of which are singletons. Under 25% of the sample is taken by the ten largest. Sequencing was carried out using peripheral blood. These receptors came from a man in his sixties with active or convalescent COVID-19.

CDR3 loop: CATSDYTGMEGYTF. The CDR3 DNA is TGTGCCACCAGTGATTATACAGGGATGGAAGGCTACACCTTC. The chain links TRBV24-1 to TRBJ1-2; TRBD1 is a possible D gene (6 bases). Germline V gene data show CDR1 as KGHDR and CDR2 as SFDVKD. This CDR3 region has 14 residues. V was pared by 2 bases and J by 8 bases, with 14 bases between.

V is TRBV19 and J is TRBJ1-1; no clear D. In germline, CDR1 is LNHDA, CDR2 SQIVND (reference sequence). This CDR3 has 13 residues. V lost 0 bases and J 8 bases, leaving 10 bases between the germline ends. The CDR3 DNA reads as TGTGCCAGTAGTATAGATAATGAGAGAGAAGCTTTCTTT. It specifies CASSIDNEREAFF. Variable domain in full (rest from reference TRBV19 and TRBJ1-1): DGGITQSPKYLFRKEGQNVTLSCEQNLNHDAMYWYRQDPGQGLRLIYYSQIVNDFQKGDIAEGYSVSREKKESFPLTVTSAQKNPTAFYLCASSIDNEREAFFGQGTRLTVV.

The rearrangement uses TRBV12-3 or TRBV12-4 and TRBJ1-5; tentatively, D is TRBD1 (6 bases). The CDR3 extends over 13 amino acids. V lost 8 bases and J lost 7, with 15 bases in between. DNA of the CDR3: TGTGCCAGCTCAAGGGGGGGGGCGCAGCCCCAGCATTTT. This encodes CASSRGGAQPQHF.

The chain has TRBV18 and TRBJ2-7, with 13 bases lining up with TRBD2. The ends lost 4 bases at V and 5 bases at J; junction bases unmatched: 5. The V gene's germline CDR1 is KGHSH and CDR2 LQKENI. The length of the CDR3 is 15 residues. The CDR3 here is CASSRLAGGIHEQYF. In nucleotides, the CDR3 is TGTGCCAGCTCACGACTAGCGGGGGGTATCCACGAGCAGTACTTC.

The gene calls are TRBV30 and TRBJ1-2, with 9 bases aligning to TRBD1. V shed 3 bases, J shed 3 bases, and the junction held 11 bases outside the gene matches. Germline assignment: CDR1 GTSNPN and CDR2 SVGIG (reference sequence). The CDR3 extends over 16 amino acids. This chain's CDR3 is CAWRLSGTGYYYGYTF. In DNA, the CDR3 is TGTGCCTGGAGGCTCTCCGGGACAGGGTATTACTATGGCTACACCTTC.

The chain is built from TRBV11-2 and TRBJ1-1; D is undetermined. This CDR3 is 14 amino acids long. CDR1 is SGHAT, CDR2 FQNNGV, per germline. The germline V and J ends were trimmed by 1 base and 1 base, with 7 bases remaining between them. The CDR3, as DNA: TGTGCCAGCAGCTTAGGGGCGAAGAACACTGAAGCTTTCTTT. This codes for CASSLGAKNTEAFF.

The chain has TRBV18 and TRBJ1-5; a weak D match, TRBD1 (6 bases). V gave up 3 bases and J gave up 0 bases, with 9 bases separating them. Germline CDR1 reads KGHSH; CDR2 reads LQKENI. The CDR3 covers 15 residues. CDR3 amino acids: CASSPGQHSNQPQHF. CDR3 coding DNA: TGTGCCAGCTCACCCGGACAGCATAGCAATCAGCCCCAGCATTTT.

The chain couples TRBV10-1 to TRBJ2-5; no reliable D call. This CDR3 has 13 amino acids. The germline V gene encodes CDR1 WNHNN and CDR2 SYGVQD (reference sequence). V lost 5 bases, J lost 1 base, and 8 bases lay in between. The CDR3, as DNA: TGCGCCAGCAGTTCTAACCCCCAAGAGACCCAGTACTTC. Its translation is CASSSNPQETQYF.

The chain recombines TRBV2 with TRBJ1-1; the D gene is possibly TRBD1 (6 bases). CDR1 is SNHLY, CDR2 FYNNEI, per germline. This CDR3 spans 12 amino acids. V lost 9 bases and J 6 bases, leaving 14 bases between the germline ends. The CDR3 coding sequence is TGTGCCAGTCAAACAGGGACACCTGAAGCTTTCTTT. It yields the protein CASQTGTPEAFF.

V is TRBV2 and J is TRBJ1-1, with D perhaps TRBD1 (5 bases). Germline V lookup: CDR1 SNHLY, CDR2 FYNNEI. Trimming took off 2 bases at V and 5 bases at J, with 6 bases between the two ends. The CDR3 is 12 amino acids. CDR3 amino acids: CASSEQGTEAFF. The DNA of the CDR3 is TGTGCCAGCAGTGAACAGGGAACTGAAGCTTTCTTT.

The V gene is TRBV11-3, the J gene TRBJ2-1, with D unclear. The CDR3 consists of 14 residues. Germline-derived CDR1 and CDR2 are SGHNT and YENEEA. The germline V and J ends were trimmed by 5 bases and 3 bases, with 11 bases remaining between them. Written as DNA, the CDR3 is TGTGCCAGCAGCGCCAAAGCTAGCTACAATGAGCAGTTCTTC. This gives the protein CASSAKASYNEQFF.

The rearrangement joins TRBV5-1 to TRBJ2-5; TRBD2 agrees at 9 bases. The V and J ends lost 2 bases and 0 bases, in that order; junction bases with no gene match: 2. CDR1 SGHRS and CDR2 YFSETQ come from the germline V gene. This CDR3 region has 15 residues. This CDR3 is CASSLAGGHQETQYF. In DNA, the CDR3 is TGCGCCAGCAGCTTAGCGGGGGGACACCAAGAGACCCAGTACTTC. The complete variable domain, with remaining parts taken from reference TRBV5-1 and TRBJ2-5, reads KAGVTQTPRYLIKTRGQQVTLSCSPISGHRSVSWYQQTPGQGLQFLFEYFSETQRNKGNFPGRFSGRQFSNSRSEMNVSTLELGDSALYLCASSLAGGHQETQYFGPGTRLLVL.

The chain combines TRBV6-1 with TRBJ2-1; D might be TRBD1 (8 bases). V gave up 3 bases and J gave up 15 bases, with 21 bases separating them. The CDR3 runs 14 residues. Germline V gene lookup returns CDR1 MNHNS and CDR2 SASEGT. For the CDR3, the DNA is TGTGCCAGCAGTGACCCCTCGGGGGGACAGGTTTTGTTCTTC. It yields the protein CASSDPSGGQVLFF.

The V gene is TRBV24-1, the J gene TRBJ2-1, with 11 positions matching TRBD2. V dropped 3 bases and J dropped 4; count of bases not matched to a gene: 4. Germline-derived CDR1 and CDR2 are KGHDR and SFDVKD. This CDR3 region has 16 residues. The CDR3 nucleotides are TGTGCCACCAGTGATCGACTAGCGGGGAGGTACAATGAGCAGTTCTTC. Amino acid sequence: CATSDRLAGRYNEQFF.

The rearrangement links TRBV6-5 to TRBJ1-2, with D perhaps matching TRBD1 (6 bases). Trimming pared 2 bases from V and 4 bases from J, leaving 8 bases between. Germline assignment: CDR1 MNHEY and CDR2 SVGAGI. This CDR3 comprises 13 residues. The DNA for the CDR3 is TGTGCCAGCAGTTACAAGGGGGTCTATGGCTACACCTTC. Translated: CASSYKGVYGYTF.

This clone appeared once. The chain couples TRBV5-1 to TRBJ2-1, with 8 bases identical to TRBD1. CDR3 length: 16 residues. The ends lost 0 bases at V and 6 bases at J; junction bases unmatched: 8. Germline loops: CDR1 SGHRS, CDR2 YFSETQ. The CDR3 sequence: CASSLARTGLGNEQFF. CDR3 bases: TGCGCCAGCAGCTTGGCAAGGACAGGGTTGGGCAATGAGCAGTTCTTC.

This chain links TRBV2 with TRBJ1-4; D uncertain. The CDR3 consists of 12 residues. Trimming removed 6 bases from V and 12 bases from J, with 14 bases in between. Germline CDR1 and CDR2: SNHLY and FYNNEI. The CDR3 reads CASSAYKIELFF. DNA of the CDR3: TGTGCCAGCAGCGCATATAAGATAGAACTGTTTTTT.

The chain couples TRBV18 to TRBJ1-1; D may be TRBD1 (5 bases). CDR3 length: 17 residues. The V gene's germline CDR1 is KGHSH and CDR2 LQKENI. The germline V and J ends were trimmed by 4 bases and 1 base, with 19 bases remaining between them. The CDR3: CASSRNQGTMKNTEAFF. In nucleotides, the CDR3 is TGTGCCAGCTCACGGAATCAGGGAACCATGAAGAACACTGAAGCTTTCTTT.

About this clone: The sample holds other DNA sequences that translate to the same CDR3. The rearrangement uses TRBV19 and TRBJ2-3, with D unclear. The CDR3 sequence is 12 residues long. Germline CDR1 and CDR2: LNHDA and SQIVND (reference sequence). The V end lost 4 bases, the J end lost 2 bases, and 4 bases lay between the germline ends. This CDR3 is CASSTSTDTQYF. In nucleotides, the CDR3 is TGTGCCAGTAGTACTTCCACAGATACGCAGTATTTT.